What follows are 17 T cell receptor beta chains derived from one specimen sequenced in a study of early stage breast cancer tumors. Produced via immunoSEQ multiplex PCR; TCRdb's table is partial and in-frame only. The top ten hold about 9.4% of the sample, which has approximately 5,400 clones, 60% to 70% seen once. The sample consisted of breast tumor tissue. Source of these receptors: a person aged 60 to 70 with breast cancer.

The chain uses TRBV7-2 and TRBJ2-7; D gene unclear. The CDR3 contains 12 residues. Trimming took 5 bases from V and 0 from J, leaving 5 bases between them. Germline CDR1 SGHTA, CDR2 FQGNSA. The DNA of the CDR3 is TGTGCCAGCAGCCCCCCCTCCTACGAGCAGTACTTC. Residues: CASSPPSYEQYF.

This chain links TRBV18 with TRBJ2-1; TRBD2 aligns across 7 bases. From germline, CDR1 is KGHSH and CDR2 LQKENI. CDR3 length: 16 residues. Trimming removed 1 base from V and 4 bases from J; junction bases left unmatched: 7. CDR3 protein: CASSPREPSGYNEQFF. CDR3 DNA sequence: TGTGCCAGCTCACCACGAGAGCCTAGCGGTTACAATGAGCAGTTCTTC.

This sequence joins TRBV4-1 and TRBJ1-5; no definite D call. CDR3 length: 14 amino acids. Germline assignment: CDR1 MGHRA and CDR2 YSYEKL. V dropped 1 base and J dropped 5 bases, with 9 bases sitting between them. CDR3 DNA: TGCGCCAGCAGCCAAGGAGGCCTACATCAGCCCCAGCATTTT. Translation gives CASSQGGLHQPQHF.

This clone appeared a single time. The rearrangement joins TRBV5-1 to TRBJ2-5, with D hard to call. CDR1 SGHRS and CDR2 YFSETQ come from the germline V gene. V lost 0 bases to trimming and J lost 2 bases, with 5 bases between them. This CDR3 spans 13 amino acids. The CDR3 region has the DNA TGCGCCAGCAGCTTGGCCACACAAGAGACCCAGTACTTC. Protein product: CASSLATQETQYF.

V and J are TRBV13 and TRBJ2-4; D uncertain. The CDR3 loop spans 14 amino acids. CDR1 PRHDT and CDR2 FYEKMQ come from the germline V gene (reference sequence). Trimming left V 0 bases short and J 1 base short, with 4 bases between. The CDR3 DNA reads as TGTGCCAGCAGCTTAGGGTCGGCCAAAAACATTCAGTACTTC. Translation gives CASSLGSAKNIQYF.

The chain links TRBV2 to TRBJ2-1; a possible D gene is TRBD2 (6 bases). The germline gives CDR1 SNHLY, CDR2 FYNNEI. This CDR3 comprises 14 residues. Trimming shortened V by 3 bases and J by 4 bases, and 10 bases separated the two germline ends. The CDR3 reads CASSDSGTYNEQFF. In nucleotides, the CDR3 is TGTGCCAGCAGTGACTCCGGGACTTACAATGAGCAGTTCTTC.

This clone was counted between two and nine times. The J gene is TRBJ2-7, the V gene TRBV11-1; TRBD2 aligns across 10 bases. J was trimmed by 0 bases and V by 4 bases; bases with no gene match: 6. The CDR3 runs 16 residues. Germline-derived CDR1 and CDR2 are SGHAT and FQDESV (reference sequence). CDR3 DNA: TGTGCCAGCAGCTCGACCGGGACTAGCGTCTCCTACGAGCAGTACTTC. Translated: CASSSTGTSVSYEQYF. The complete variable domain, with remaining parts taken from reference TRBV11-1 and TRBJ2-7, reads EAEVAQSPRYKITEKSQAVAFWCDPISGHATLYWYRQILGQGPELLVQFQDESVVDDSQLPKDRFSAERLKGVDSTLKIQPAELGDSAMYLCASSSTGTSVSYEQYFGPGTRLTVT.

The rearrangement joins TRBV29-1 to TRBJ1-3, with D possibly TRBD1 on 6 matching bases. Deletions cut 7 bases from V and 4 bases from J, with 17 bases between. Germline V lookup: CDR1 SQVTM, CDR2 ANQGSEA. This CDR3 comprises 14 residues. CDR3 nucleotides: TGCAGCGCCGAATTCAGGGGCGCGGGAAACACCATATATTTT. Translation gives CSAEFRGAGNTIYF.

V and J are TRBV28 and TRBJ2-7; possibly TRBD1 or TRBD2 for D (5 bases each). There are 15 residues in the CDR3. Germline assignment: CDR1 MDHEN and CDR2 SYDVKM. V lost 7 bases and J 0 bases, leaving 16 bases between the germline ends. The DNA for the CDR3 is TGTGCCAGCAACCCGGGGCCGTGGGTCTCCTACGAGCAGTACTTC. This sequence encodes CASNPGPWVSYEQYF.

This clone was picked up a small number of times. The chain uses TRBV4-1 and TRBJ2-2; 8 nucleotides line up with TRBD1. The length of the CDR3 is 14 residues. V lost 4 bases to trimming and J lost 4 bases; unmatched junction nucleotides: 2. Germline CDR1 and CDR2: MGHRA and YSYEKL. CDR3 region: CASSPDRATGELFF. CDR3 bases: TGCGCCAGCAGCCCGGACAGGGCCACCGGGGAGCTGTTTTTT.

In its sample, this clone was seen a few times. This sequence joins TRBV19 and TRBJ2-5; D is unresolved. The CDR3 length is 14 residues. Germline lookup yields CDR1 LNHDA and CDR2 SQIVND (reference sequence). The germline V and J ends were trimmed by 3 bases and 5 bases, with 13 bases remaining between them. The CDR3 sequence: CASSMGGPRETQYF. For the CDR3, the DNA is TGTGCCAGTAGTATGGGTGGCCCACGTGAGACCCAGTACTTC.

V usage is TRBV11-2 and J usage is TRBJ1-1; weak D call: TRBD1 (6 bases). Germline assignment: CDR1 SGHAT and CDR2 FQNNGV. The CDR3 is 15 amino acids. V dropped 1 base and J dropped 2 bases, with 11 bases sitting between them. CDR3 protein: CASSLVGGANTEAFF. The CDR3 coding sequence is TGTGCCAGCAGCTTAGTTGGGGGGGCAAACACTGAAGCTTTCTTT.

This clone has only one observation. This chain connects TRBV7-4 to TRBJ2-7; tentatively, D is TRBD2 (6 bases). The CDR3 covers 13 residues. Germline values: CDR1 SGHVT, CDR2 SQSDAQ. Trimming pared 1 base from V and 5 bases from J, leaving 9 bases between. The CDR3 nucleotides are TGTGCCAGCAGCTTAGGGGGGAGGAACGAGCAGTACTTC. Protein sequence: CASSLGGRNEQYF.

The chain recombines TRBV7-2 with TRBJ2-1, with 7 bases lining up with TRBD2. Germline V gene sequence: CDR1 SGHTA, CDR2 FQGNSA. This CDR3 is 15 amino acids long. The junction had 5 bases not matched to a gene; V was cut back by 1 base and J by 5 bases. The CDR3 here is CASSLVAGFDNEQFF. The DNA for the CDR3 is TGTGCCAGCAGCTTAGTAGCGGGCTTCGACAATGAGCAGTTCTTC.

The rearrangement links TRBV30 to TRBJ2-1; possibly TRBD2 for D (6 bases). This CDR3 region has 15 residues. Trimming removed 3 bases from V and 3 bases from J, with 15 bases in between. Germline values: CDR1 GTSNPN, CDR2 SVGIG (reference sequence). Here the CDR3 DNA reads TGTGCCTGGAGGGGACTTCGAGCGGTCTACAATGAGCAGTTCTTC. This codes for CAWRGLRAVYNEQFF.

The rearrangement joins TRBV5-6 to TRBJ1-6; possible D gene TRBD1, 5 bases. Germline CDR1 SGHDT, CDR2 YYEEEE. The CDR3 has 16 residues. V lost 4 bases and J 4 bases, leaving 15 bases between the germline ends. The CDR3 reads CASSAGRQMYNSPLHF. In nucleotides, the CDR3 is TGTGCCAGCAGCGCGGGACGTCAGATGTATAATTCACCCCTCCACTTT.

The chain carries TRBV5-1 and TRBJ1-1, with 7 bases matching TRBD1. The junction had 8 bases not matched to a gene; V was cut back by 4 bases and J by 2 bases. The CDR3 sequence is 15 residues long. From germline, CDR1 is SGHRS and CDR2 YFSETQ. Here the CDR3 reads CASSAYSGGNTEAFF. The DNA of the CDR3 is TGCGCCAGCAGCGCGTACTCAGGGGGAAACACTGAAGCTTTCTTT.